This T cell receptor beta chain stems from a study of shared clonotypes between healthy human individuals. Comments on this clone: Antigen unknown.

Study-wide findings and caveats: Inspection by rarefaction showed sorted-subset sequencing to be incomplete despite large depth.

Every subset's genomic DNA went evenly onto several immunoSEQ plates. Only in-frame clones appear in the TCRdb table, and some are missing; sequencing was by immunoSEQ multiplex PCR. The sample yields millions of clones, 90% to 95% seen once. The junction had 17 bases not matched to a gene; V was cut back by 3 bases and J by 1 base. Germline CDR1 reads GTSNPN; CDR2 reads SVGIG (reference sequence). This CDR3 contains 19 residues. The donors were all Caucasian adults (living in Nashville, Tennessee). Sequenced input: naive CD4+ T cells sorted from blood. Subset specified: CD45RA+ positively selected. This sequence originates from a man aged 18-30 years in good health. The chain links TRBV30 to TRBJ2-7; 11 bases fit TRBD1. For the CDR3, the DNA is TGTGCCTGGAGGGGTGCGGGACAGGGGGTGATTAGTTGGTCCTACGAGCAGTACTTC. Its translation: CAWRGAGQGVISWSYEQYF.